This T cell receptor beta chain came from a study of OX40 agonist ivuxolimab in advanced cancers. About the research overall: Of the patients, three showed partial responses, one with hepatocellular carcinoma and two with cutaneous melanoma.

With regard to this clone: Its antigen is unknown.

Produced via immunoSEQ multiplex PCR; TCRdb's table is partial and in-frame only. The table shows about 27,000 clones, with 65% to 90% occurring only once. Study outcomes and limitations: Still undetermined is the antigen specificity of the expanded peripheral T cells. Nonresponders, in some cases, also had low normalized T-cell clonal expansion. CD8+ T cells were the subset that, on average, had more expanded clones than CD4+.

Trimming cost V 1 base and J 0 bases, with 16 bases left between them. Germline V CDR1 and CDR2: MGHDK, SYGVNS. CDR3 size: 18 residues. Sequencing used CD4+ or CD8+ T cells sorted from blood, obtained in a trial of the OX40 agonist ivuxolimab. This receptor was identified in an adult with an advanced solid tumor such as melanoma, head and neck, liver or kidney cancer. The V gene is TRBV25-1, the J gene TRBJ1-3; a possible D gene is TRBD1 (6 bases). The CDR3: CASSEWGVRGFSGNTIYF. CDR3 coding DNA: TGTGCCAGCAGTGAATGGGGGGTCAGGGGATTCTCTGGAAACACCATATATTTT.